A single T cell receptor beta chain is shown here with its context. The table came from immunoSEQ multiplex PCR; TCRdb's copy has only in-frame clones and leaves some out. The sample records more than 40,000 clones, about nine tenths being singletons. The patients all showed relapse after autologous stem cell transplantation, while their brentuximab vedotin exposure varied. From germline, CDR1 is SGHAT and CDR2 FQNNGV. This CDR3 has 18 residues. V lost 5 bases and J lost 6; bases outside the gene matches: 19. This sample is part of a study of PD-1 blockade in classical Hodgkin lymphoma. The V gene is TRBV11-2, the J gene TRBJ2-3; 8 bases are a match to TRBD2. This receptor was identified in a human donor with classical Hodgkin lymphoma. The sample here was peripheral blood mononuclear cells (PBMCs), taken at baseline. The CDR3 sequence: CASSPARSIAGPRDTQYF. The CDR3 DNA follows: TGTGCCAGCAGCCCCGCAAGGTCTATAGCGGGGCCACGGGATACGCAGTATTTT.